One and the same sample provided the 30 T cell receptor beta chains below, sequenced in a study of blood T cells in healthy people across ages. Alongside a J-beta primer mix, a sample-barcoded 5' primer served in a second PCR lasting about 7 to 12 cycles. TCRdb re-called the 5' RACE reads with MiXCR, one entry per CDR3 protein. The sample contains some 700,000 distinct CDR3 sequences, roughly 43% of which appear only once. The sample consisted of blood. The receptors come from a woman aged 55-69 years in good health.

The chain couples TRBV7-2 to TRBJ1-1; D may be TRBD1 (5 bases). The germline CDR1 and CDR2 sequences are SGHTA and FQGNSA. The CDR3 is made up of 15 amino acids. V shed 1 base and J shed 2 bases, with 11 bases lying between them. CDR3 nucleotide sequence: TGTGCCAGCAGCTTAGTAGTGGGACCAAACACTGAAGCTTTCTTT. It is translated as CASSLVVGPNTEAFF.

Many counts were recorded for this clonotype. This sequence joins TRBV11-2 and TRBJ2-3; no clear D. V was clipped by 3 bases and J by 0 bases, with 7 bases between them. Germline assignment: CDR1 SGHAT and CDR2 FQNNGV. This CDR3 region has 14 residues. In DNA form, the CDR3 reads TGTGCCAGCAGCTTTCGGGCTAGCACAGATACGCAGTATTTT. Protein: CASSFRASTDTQYF.

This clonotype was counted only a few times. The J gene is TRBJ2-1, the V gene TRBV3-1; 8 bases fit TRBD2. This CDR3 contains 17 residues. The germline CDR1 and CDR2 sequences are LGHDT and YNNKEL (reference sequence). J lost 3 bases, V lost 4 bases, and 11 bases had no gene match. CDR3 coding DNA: TGTGCCAGCAGCCTAGGGTTACGGGGGGGGATCTACAATGAGCAGTTCTTC. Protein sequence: CASSLGLRGGIYNEQFF.

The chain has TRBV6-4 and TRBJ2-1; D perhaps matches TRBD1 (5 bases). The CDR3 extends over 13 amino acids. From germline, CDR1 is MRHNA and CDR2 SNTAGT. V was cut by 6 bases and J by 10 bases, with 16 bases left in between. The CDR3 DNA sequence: TGTGCCAGCAGCTCAGGGAATCAAAAGGAGCAGTTCTTC. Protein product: CASSSGNQKEQFF.

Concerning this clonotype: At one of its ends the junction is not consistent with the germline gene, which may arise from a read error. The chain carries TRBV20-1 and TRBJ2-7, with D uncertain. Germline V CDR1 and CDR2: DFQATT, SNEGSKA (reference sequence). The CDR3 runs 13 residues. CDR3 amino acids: CNASGRSAYEQYF. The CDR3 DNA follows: TGCAATGCTAGTGGAAGGTCCGCCTACGAGCAGTACTTC.

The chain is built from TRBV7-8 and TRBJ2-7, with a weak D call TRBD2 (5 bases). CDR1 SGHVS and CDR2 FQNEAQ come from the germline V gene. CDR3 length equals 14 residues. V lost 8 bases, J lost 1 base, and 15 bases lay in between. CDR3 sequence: CASGGRALSYEQYF. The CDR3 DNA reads TGTGCCAGCGGAGGCCGGGCCCTATCCTACGAGCAGTACTTC.

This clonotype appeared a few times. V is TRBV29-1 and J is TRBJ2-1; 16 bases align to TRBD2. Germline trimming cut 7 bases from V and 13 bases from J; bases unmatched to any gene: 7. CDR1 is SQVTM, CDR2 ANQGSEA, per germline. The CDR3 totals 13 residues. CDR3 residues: CSAWGTSGRDQFF. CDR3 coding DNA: TGCAGCGCCTGGGGGACTAGCGGGAGGGATCAGTTCTTC.

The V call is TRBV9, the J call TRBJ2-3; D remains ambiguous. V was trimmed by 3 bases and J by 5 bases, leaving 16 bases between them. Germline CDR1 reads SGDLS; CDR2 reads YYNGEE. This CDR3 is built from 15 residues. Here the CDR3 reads CASSARGMAEDTQYF. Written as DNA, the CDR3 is TGTGCCAGCAGCGCCCGAGGTATGGCCGAAGATACGCAGTATTTT.

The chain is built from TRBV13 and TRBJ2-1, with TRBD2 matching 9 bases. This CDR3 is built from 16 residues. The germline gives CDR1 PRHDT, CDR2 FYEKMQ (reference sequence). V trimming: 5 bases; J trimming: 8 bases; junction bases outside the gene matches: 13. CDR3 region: CASSGLASVQYDEQFF. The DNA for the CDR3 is TGTGCCAGCAGCGGACTAGCGAGCGTACAATATGATGAGCAGTTCTTC.

The CDR3 reads CSVGYSGANVLTF. For the CDR3, the DNA is TGCAGCGTTGGTTATTCTGGGGCCAACGTCCTGACTTTC. The chain employs TRBV29-1 and TRBJ2-6; D unclear. The CDR3 is 13 residues long. Germline lookup yields CDR1 SQVTM and CDR2 ANQGSEA. With 4 bases removed from V and 1 base from J, the gap between germline ends came to 5 bases.

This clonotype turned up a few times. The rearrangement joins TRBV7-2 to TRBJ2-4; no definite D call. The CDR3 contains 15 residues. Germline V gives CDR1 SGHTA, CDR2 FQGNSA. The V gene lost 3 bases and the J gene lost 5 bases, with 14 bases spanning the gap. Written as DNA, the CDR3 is TGTGCCAGCAGCTTCTTGAGTGATAGGGAAAACATTCAGTACTTC. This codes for CASSFLSDRENIQYF.

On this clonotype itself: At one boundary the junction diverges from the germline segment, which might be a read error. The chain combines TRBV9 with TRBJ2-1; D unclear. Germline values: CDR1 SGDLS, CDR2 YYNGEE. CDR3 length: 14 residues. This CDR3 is CVSSVDSAGNEQFF. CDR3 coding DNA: TGTGTCAGCAGCGTAGATTCCGCCGGGAATGAGCAGTTCTTC. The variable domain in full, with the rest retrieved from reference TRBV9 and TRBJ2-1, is DSGVTQTPKHLITATGQRVTLRCSPRSGDLSVYWYQQSLDQGLQFLIQYYNGEERAKGNILERFSAQQFPDLHSELNLSSLELGDSALYFCVSSVDSAGNEQFFGPGTRLTVL.

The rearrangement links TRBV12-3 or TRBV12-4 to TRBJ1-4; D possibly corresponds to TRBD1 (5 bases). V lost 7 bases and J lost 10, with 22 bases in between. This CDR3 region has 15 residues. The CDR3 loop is CASNPIDRWSGKLFF. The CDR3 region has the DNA TGTGCCAGCAACCCTATCGACAGATGGAGTGGAAAACTGTTTTTT.

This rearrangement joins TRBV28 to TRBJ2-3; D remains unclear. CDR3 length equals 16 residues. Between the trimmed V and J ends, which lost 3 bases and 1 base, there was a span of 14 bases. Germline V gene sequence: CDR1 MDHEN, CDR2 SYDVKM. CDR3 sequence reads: CASSFLLNLGTDTQYF. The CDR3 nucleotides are TGTGCCAGCAGTTTCCTACTTAATCTGGGCACAGATACGCAGTATTTT.

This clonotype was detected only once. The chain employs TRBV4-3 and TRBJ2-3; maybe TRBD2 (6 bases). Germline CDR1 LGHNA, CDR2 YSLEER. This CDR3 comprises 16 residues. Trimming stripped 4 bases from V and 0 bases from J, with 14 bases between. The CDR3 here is CASSPNQGGSTDTQYF. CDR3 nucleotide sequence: TGCGCCAGCAGCCCAAACCAGGGAGGTAGCACAGATACGCAGTATTTT.

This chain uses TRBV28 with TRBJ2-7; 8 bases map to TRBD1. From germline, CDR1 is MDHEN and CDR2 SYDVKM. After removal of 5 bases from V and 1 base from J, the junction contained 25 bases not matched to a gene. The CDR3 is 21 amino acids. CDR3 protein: CASSIGQGVGTINRVSYEQYF. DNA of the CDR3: TGTGCCAGCAGTATCGGACAGGGCGTGGGTACCATCAACCGGGTATCCTACGAGCAGTACTTC.

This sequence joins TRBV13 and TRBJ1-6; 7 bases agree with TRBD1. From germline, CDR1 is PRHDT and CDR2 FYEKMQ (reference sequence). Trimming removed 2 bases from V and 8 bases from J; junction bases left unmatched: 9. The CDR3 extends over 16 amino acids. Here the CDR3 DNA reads TGTGCCAGCAGCTTACCCACAATCACAGGGGATTCACCCCTCCACTTT. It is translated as CASSLPTITGDSPLHF.

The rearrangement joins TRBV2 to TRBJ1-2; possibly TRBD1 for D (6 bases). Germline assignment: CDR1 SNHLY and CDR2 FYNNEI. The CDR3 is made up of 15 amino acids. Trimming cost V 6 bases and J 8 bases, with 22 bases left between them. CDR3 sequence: CASRVMTGGLGGYTF. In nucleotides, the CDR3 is TGTGCCAGCAGGGTTATGACAGGCGGTTTAGGGGGCTACACCTTC.

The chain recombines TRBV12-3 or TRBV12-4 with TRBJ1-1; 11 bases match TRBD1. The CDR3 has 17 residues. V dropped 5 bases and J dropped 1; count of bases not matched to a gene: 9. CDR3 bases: TGTGCCAGCAGTCAACGGGACAGGGGGGATAAGAACACTGAAGCTTTCTTT. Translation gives CASSQRDRGDKNTEAFF.

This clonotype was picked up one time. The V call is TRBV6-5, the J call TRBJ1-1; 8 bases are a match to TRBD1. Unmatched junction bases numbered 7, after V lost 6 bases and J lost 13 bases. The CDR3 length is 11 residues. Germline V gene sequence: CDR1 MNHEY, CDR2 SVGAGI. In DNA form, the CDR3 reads TGTGCCAGCAGCTTGGGACAGGAGGGTTTCTTT. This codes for CASSLGQEGFF.

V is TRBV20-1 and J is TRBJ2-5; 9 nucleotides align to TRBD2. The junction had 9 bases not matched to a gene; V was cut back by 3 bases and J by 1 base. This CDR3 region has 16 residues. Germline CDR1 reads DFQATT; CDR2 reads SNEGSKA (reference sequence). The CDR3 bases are TGCAGTGCTAGTAGTTTAGCGGGGGCGCTCCAAGAGACCCAGTACTTC. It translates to CSASSLAGALQETQYF.

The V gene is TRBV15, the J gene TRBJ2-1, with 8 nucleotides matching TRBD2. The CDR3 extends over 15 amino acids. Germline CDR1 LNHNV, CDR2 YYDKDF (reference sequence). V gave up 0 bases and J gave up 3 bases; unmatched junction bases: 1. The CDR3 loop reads CATSRDGGVYNEQFF. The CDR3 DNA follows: TGTGCCACCAGCAGAGACGGGGGGGTCTACAATGAGCAGTTCTTC. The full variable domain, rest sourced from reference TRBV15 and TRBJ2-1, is DAMVIQNPRYQVTQFGKPVTLSCSQTLNHNVMYWYQQKSSQAPKLLFHYYDKDFNNEADTPDNFQSRRPNTSFCFLDIRSPGLGDTAMYLCATSRDGGVYNEQFFGPGTRLTVL.

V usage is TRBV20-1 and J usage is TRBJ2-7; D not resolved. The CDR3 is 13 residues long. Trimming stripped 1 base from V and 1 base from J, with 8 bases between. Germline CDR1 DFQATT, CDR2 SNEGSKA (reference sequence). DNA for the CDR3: TGCAGTGCTAGAGTAGGGTCTTCCTACGAGCAGTACTTC. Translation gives CSARVGSSYEQYF.

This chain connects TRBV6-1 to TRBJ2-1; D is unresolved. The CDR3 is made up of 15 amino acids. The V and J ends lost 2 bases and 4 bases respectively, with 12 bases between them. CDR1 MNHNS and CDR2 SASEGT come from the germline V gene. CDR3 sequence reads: CASSEMGFGYNEQFF. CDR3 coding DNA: TGTGCCAGCAGTGAAATGGGTTTTGGGTACAATGAGCAGTTCTTC.

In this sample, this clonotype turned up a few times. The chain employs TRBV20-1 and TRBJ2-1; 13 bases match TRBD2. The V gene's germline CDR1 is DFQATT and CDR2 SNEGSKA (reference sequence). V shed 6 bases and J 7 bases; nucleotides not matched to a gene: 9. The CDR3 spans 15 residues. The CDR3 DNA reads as TGCAGTGCCGCCCTACTAGCGGGGGGGCATAATGAGCAGTTCTTC. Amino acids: CSAALLAGGHNEQFF.

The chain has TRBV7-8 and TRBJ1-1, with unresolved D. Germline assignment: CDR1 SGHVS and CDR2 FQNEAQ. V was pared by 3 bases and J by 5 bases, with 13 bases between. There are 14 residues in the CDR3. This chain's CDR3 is CASSFGGVGTEAFF. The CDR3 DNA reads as TGTGCCAGCAGCTTTGGCGGGGTTGGAACTGAAGCTTTCTTT.

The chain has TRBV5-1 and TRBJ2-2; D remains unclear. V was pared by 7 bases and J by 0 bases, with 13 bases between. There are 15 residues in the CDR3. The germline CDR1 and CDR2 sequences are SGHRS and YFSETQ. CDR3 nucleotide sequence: TGCGCCAGCCTCGCTAGTCCCGCGAACACCGGGGAGCTGTTTTTT. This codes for CASLASPANTGELFF. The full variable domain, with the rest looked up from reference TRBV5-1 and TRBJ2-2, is KAGVTQTPRYLIKTRGQQVTLSCSPISGHRSVSWYQQTPGQGLQFLFEYFSETQRNKGNFPGRFSGRQFSNSRSEMNVSTLELGDSALYLCASLASPANTGELFFGEGSRLTVL.

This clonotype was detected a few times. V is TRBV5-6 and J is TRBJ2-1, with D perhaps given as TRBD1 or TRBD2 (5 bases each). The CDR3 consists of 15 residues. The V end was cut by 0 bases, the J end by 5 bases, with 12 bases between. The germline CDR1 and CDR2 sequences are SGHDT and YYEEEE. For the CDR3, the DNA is TGTGCCAGCAGCTTGGCCGGGACGTACGACAATGAGCAGTTCTTC. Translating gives CASSLAGTYDNEQFF.

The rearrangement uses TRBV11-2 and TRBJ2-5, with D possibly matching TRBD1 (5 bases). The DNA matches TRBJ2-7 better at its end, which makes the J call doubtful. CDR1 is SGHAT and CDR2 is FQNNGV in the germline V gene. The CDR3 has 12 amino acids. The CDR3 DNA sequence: TGTGCCAGTAGCCTAAGGGGAACCGAGCAGTACTTC. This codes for CASSLRGTEQYF.

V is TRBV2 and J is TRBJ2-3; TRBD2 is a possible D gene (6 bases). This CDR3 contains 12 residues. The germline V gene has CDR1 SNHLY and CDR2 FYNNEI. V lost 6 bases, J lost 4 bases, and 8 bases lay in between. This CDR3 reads CASRGGPDTQYF. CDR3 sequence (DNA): TGTGCCAGCAGGGGAGGTCCAGATACGCAGTATTTT.